Below, 28 T cell receptor beta chains from the same sample are listed, as sequenced in a study of T cell responses to AZD1222 COVID-19 vaccine. Repertoires were generated with immunoSEQ multiplex PCR, while TCRdb's copy carries only in-frame clones and drops some. The data contain 150,000 to 200,000 clones, 80% to 95% of them singletons. This specimen was peripheral blood, taken 28 days after the second AZD1222 dose. The receptors were gathered from an adult who received the AZD1222 COVID-19 vaccine.

This clone was observed once. This chain links TRBV3-1 (or the pseudogene TRBV3-2) with TRBJ2-6; D might be TRBD1 or TRBD2, each matching 6 bases. Germline V lookup: CDR1 LGHDT, CDR2 YNNKEL (reference sequence). V was cut by 0 bases and J by 2 bases, with 11 bases left in between. This CDR3 is 17 amino acids long. CDR3 DNA sequence: TGTGCCAGCAGCCAAGATTGGGGGGCGACTGGGGCCAACGTCCTGACTTTC. As protein: CASSQDWGATGANVLTF.

This rearrangement joins TRBV20-1 to TRBJ2-1; no reliable D call. There are 10 residues in the CDR3. Germline V CDR1 and CDR2: DFQATT, SNEGSKA (reference sequence). V lost 3 bases, J lost 9 bases, and 6 bases lay in between. The CDR3 sequence: CSASWREQFF. CDR3 nucleotides: TGCAGTGCTAGTTGGCGTGAGCAGTTCTTC.

The chain joins TRBV28 to TRBJ2-7; D perhaps matches TRBD1 (5 bases). In germline, CDR1 is MDHEN, CDR2 SYDVKM. The CDR3 covers 15 residues. V dropped 5 bases and J dropped 3 bases, with 17 bases sitting between them. This CDR3 reads CASSIQGSLYYEQYF. CDR3 DNA sequence: TGTGCCAGCAGTATCCAGGGAAGTCTGTACTACGAGCAGTACTTC.

This chain joins TRBV7-8 and TRBJ2-7; 7 positions agree with TRBD2. V trimming: 9 bases; J trimming: 4 bases; junction bases outside the gene matches: 9. The length of the CDR3 is 13 residues. Germline lookup yields CDR1 SGHVS and CDR2 FQNEAQ. The CDR3 spells CASNLAEPYEQYF. CDR3 coding DNA: TGTGCCAGTAACCTAGCGGAACCTTACGAGCAGTACTTC. Combining the CDR3 with reference TRBV7-8 and TRBJ2-7 gives the whole variable domain GAGVSQSPRYKVAKRGQDVALRCDPISGHVSLFWYQQALGQGPEFLTYFQNEAQLDKSGLPSDRFFAERPEGSVSTLKIQRTQQEDSAVYLCASNLAEPYEQYFGPGTRLTVT.

The chain combines TRBV7-8 with TRBJ1-6; unclear D gene. Germline V gives CDR1 SGHVS, CDR2 FQNEAQ. There are 14 residues in the CDR3. Trimming shortened V by 1 base and J by 6 bases, and 7 bases separated the two germline ends. The CDR3 DNA follows: TGTGCCAGCAGCTTAGTACCGGCTAATTCACCCCTCCACTTT. It specifies CASSLVPANSPLHF. The entire variable domain, with the rest obtained from reference TRBV7-8 and TRBJ1-6, is as follows: GAGVSQSPRYKVAKRGQDVALRCDPISGHVSLFWYQQALGQGPEFLTYFQNEAQLDKSGLPSDRFFAERPEGSVSTLKIQRTQQEDSAVYLCASSLVPANSPLHFGNGTRLTVT.

This clone was picked up a small number of times. This chain uses TRBV2 with TRBJ2-7; weak D call: TRBD1 (6 bases). Germline V CDR1 and CDR2: SNHLY, FYNNEI. The CDR3 is 14 residues long. The V end lost 8 bases, the J end lost 5 bases, and 19 bases lay between the germline ends. The chain's CDR3 is CASVRDTLTNEQYF. As DNA, the CDR3 is TGTGCCAGCGTGAGGGACACCCTTACCAACGAGCAGTACTTC.

The rearrangement links TRBV6-6 to TRBJ2-2, with 8 bases that match TRBD1. The CDR3 has 15 amino acids. Germline CDR1 and CDR2: MNHNY and SVGAGI (reference sequence). V dropped 5 bases and J dropped 6; count of bases not matched to a gene: 8. CDR3 amino acids: CASSGRQGISGELFF. The DNA of the CDR3 is TGTGCCAGCAGTGGACGACAGGGGATATCCGGGGAGCTGTTTTTT.

The V and J genes are TRBV18 and TRBJ2-7; no clear D. Germline-derived CDR1 and CDR2 are KGHSH and LQKENI. Between the trimmed V and J ends, which lost 2 bases and 3 bases, there was a span of 8 bases. The CDR3 is 13 amino acids. The CDR3 loop is CASSPVQIYEQYF. The CDR3 region has the DNA TGTGCCAGCTCACCAGTACAGATCTACGAGCAGTACTTC. Looking up the rest from reference TRBV18 and TRBJ2-7 gives the full variable domain: NAGVMQNPRHLVRRRGQEARLRCSPMKGHSHVYWYRQLPEEGLKFMVYLQKENIIDESGMPKERFSAEFPKEGPSILRIQQVVRGDSAAYFCASSPVQIYEQYFGPGTRLTVT.

J is TRBJ1-3 and V is TRBV4-3; D remains ambiguous. This CDR3 region has 17 residues. V was cut by 0 bases and J by 0 bases, with 12 bases left in between. Germline V lookup: CDR1 LGHNA, CDR2 YSLEER. Written as DNA, the CDR3 is TGCGCCAGCAGCCAAGAAGCCCAGATTGACTCTGGAAACACCATATATTTT. It yields the protein CASSQEAQIDSGNTIYF.

CDR3 loop: CASSRGLAGGPSSYNEQFF. CDR3 DNA sequence: TGCGCCAGCAGCAGGGGACTAGCGGGGGGGCCGAGCTCCTACAATGAGCAGTTCTTC. The J gene is TRBJ2-1, the V gene TRBV5-1; 16 bases match TRBD2. CDR1 is SGHRS and CDR2 is YFSETQ in the germline V gene. V lost 4 bases and J lost 0; bases outside the gene matches: 7. The length of the CDR3 is 19 residues. Using reference TRBV5-1 and TRBJ2-1 for the parts outside the CDR3, the full variable domain is KAGVTQTPRYLIKTRGQQVTLSCSPISGHRSVSWYQQTPGQGLQFLFEYFSETQRNKGNFPGRFSGRQFSNSRSEMNVSTLELGDSALYLCASSRGLAGGPSSYNEQFFGPGTRLTVL.

The rearrangement joins TRBV5-1 to TRBJ2-5, with TRBD1 identical over 10 bases. V lost 4 bases, J lost 7 bases, and 4 bases stayed unmatched. Germline CDR1 and CDR2: SGHRS and YFSETQ. The CDR3 spans 13 residues. The CDR3 DNA is TGCGCCAGCAGCATGGGACAGGGGATGACCCAGTACTTC. It encodes CASSMGQGMTQYF.

J is TRBJ1-5 and V is TRBV27; a weak D match, TRBD1 (5 bases). The CDR3 covers 14 residues. CDR1 and CDR2 from the germline V gene are MNHEY and SMNVEV (reference sequence). V was cut by 0 bases and J by 7 bases, with 10 bases left in between. The CDR3 nucleotides are TGTGCCAGCAGTTTATCGGGGGGTGTACAGCCCCAGCATTTT. Encoded protein: CASSLSGGVQPQHF.

The V and J genes are TRBV5-1 and TRBJ2-7, with D perhaps TRBD1 or TRBD2 (6 bases each). Looked up from germline, CDR1 is SGHRS and CDR2 is YFSETQ. The CDR3 loop spans 14 amino acids. V lost 0 bases, J lost 5 bases, and 12 bases lay in between. The CDR3 nucleotides read TGCGCCAGCAGCTTGGGGAGGGGGGCGGACGAGCAGTACTTC. Translating gives CASSLGRGADEQYF.

This rearrangement joins TRBV6-5 to TRBJ1-4; TRBD1 might be the D (5 bases). V was clipped by 6 bases and J by 3 bases, with 11 bases between them. Germline values: CDR1 MNHEY, CDR2 SVGAGI. This CDR3 contains 14 residues. CDR3 region: CASRAGMANEKLFF. In DNA, the CDR3 is TGTGCCAGCAGGGCAGGGATGGCTAATGAAAAACTGTTTTTT.

The chain links TRBV19 to TRBJ1-4; D remains unclear. The germline V and J ends were trimmed by 7 bases and 2 bases, with 11 bases remaining between them. The germline V gene encodes CDR1 LNHDA and CDR2 SQIVND (reference sequence). The CDR3 runs 14 residues. The CDR3, as DNA: TGTGCCAGTAAACAACAGTCTACTAATGAAAAACTGTTTTTT. The encoded protein is CASKQQSTNEKLFF.

The chain combines TRBV5-6 with TRBJ1-3; D is undetermined. Germline V lookup: CDR1 SGHDT, CDR2 YYEEEE. V lost 4 bases and J lost 0, with 11 bases in between. The CDR3 contains 15 residues. CDR3: CASSTLGSSGNTIYF. The CDR3 DNA sequence: TGTGCCAGCAGCACCTTAGGGAGCTCTGGAAACACCATATATTTT.

This clone has a handful of counts. The genes are TRBV5-1 and TRBJ2-7; a possible D gene is TRBD1 (5 bases). CDR1 is SGHRS, CDR2 YFSETQ, per germline. There are 15 residues in the CDR3. V shed 4 bases and J shed 0 bases, with 14 bases lying between them. CDR3 residues: CASSANRLSSYEQYF. CDR3 nucleotides: TGCGCCAGCAGCGCGAACAGGTTGAGCTCCTACGAGCAGTACTTC.

V and J are TRBV11-2 and TRBJ2-7; 7 nucleotides match TRBD2. CDR1 SGHAT and CDR2 FQNNGV come from the germline V gene. Germline trimming cut 0 bases from V and 3 bases from J; bases unmatched to any gene: 11. CDR3 length equals 17 residues. The CDR3 DNA sequence: TGTGCCAGCAGCTTAGATGGGGGGGGATTAGCGATCTACGAGCAGTACTTC. Residues: CASSLDGGGLAIYEQYF.

The CDR3 region has the DNA TGTGCCAGCGGGGGCGGGAGGGCTAATTCCTACGAGCAGTACTTC. Translation: CASGGGRANSYEQYF. This chain uses TRBV28 with TRBJ2-7; TRBD2 agrees at 9 bases. CDR1 is MDHEN, CDR2 SYDVKM, per germline. The CDR3 runs to 15 residues. J gave up 1 base and V 8 bases, and 9 bases lay outside the gene matches.

This sequence joins TRBV24-1 and TRBJ1-5; D uncertain. The CDR3 has 14 residues. From germline, CDR1 is KGHDR and CDR2 SFDVKD. The ends were cut back, 4 bases at V and 6 bases at J, with 12 bases in the middle. The CDR3 nucleotides are TGTGCCACCAGTGACCCATCAAGGACTCAGCCCCAGCATTTT. Residues: CATSDPSRTQPQHF.

The gene calls are TRBV25-1 and TRBJ2-3, with D unresolved. The V and J ends lost 3 bases and 4 bases respectively, with 14 bases between them. The CDR3 is 15 residues long. Germline loops: CDR1 MGHDK, CDR2 SYGVNS. CDR3: CASSDPRQIPDTQYF. CDR3 bases: TGTGCCAGCAGTGACCCTAGACAAATACCAGATACGCAGTATTTT.

The V gene is TRBV6-6, the J gene TRBJ1-5, with D uncertain. CDR3 length equals 14 residues. Germline CDR1 reads MNHNY; CDR2 reads SVGAGI (reference sequence). V was cut by 1 base and J by 4 bases, with 8 bases left in between. The DNA for the CDR3 is TGTGCCAGCAGTTACTTGCGGGAGAATCAGCCCCAGCATTTT. This codes for CASSYLRENQPQHF.

The rearrangement links TRBV9 to TRBJ1-6, with 10 positions matching TRBD1. The CDR3 is 14 amino acids. The junction had 6 bases not matched to a gene; V was cut back by 6 bases and J by 9 bases. CDR1 and CDR2 from the germline V gene are SGDLS and YYNGEE. This CDR3 is CASTSGTGVSPLHF. The DNA for the CDR3 is TGTGCCAGCACCTCCGGGACAGGGGTTTCACCCCTCCACTTT.

The chain combines TRBV6-5 with TRBJ1-3; D is uncertain. CDR3 length: 15 amino acids. The V and J ends lost 2 bases and 0 bases respectively, with 8 bases between them. Germline CDR1 is MNHEY and CDR2 is SVGAGI. CDR3 sequence reads: CASSYARSSGNTIYF. Here the CDR3 DNA reads TGTGCCAGCAGTTACGCTAGAAGCTCTGGAAACACCATATATTTT.

The count of this clone is one. The chain employs TRBV6-5 and TRBJ1-6; TRBD1 matches 7 bases. The CDR3 covers 15 residues. From germline, CDR1 is MNHEY and CDR2 SVGAGI. V was pared by 8 bases and J by 9 bases, with 13 bases of the junction left unmatched. CDR3 nucleotide sequence: TGTGCCAGCTCCCCCGGGACAGTAGGTAGTTCACCCCTCCACTTT. Translated: CASSPGTVGSSPLHF.

The chain combines TRBV7-2 with TRBJ1-2, with no clear D. With 5 bases removed from V and 0 bases from J, the gap between germline ends came to 13 bases. There are 15 residues in the CDR3. From germline, CDR1 is SGHTA and CDR2 FQGNSA. Here the CDR3 reads CASSLSGPTNYGYTF. The CDR3 DNA sequence: TGTGCCAGCAGCCTCTCCGGACCGACTAACTATGGCTACACCTTC.

This clone appeared once. The chain employs TRBV6-5 and TRBJ1-4; no firm D call. The CDR3 contains 15 residues. V dropped 6 bases and J dropped 6 bases, with 17 bases sitting between them. The germline gives CDR1 MNHEY, CDR2 SVGAGI. This chain's CDR3 is CASRVQAGADEKLFF. The CDR3, as DNA: TGTGCCAGCAGGGTACAAGCCGGAGCGGATGAAAAACTGTTTTTT.

The genes are TRBV28 and TRBJ2-2, with D tentatively TRBD1 (5 bases). CDR1 is MDHEN, CDR2 SYDVKM, per germline. This CDR3 has 13 amino acids. Trimming took 8 bases from V and 2 from J, leaving 9 bases between them. DNA of the CDR3: TGTGCCAGCCCCGACAGAAACACCGGGGAGCTGTTTTTT. This codes for CASPDRNTGELFF.